This is a list of T cell receptor beta chains from one sample in a study of fetal regulatory T cell absence and autoimmunity. Libraries were prepared by immunoSEQ multiplex PCR; TCRdb keeps only in-frame clonotypes and omits some of them. This sample has around 100,000 clones, with around 72% found just once. Sequences were obtained from pancreas tissue. Receptor source: a male donor with IPEX syndrome. The CDR3 runs from the conserved cysteine through the conserved F or W. A D gene is named only where the DNA matches it firmly. Clone size is given for some rows only: seen once, a few or many times, or a class if the clone is expanded.

v_gene	j_gene	abundance	d_gene	CDR3aa	CDR3nt
TRBV6-6	TRBJ1-2	.	.	CASSQDSNYGYTF	TGTGCCAGCAGCCAGGACAGTAACTATGGCTACACCTTC
TRBV19	TRBJ1-5	.	.	CASSIPQGYSNQPQHF	TGTGCCAGTAGTATCCCCCAGGGCTATAGCAATCAGCCCCAGCATTTT
TRBV5-1	TRBJ1-2	.	TRBD1	CASSPSDRGPNYGYTF	TGCGCCAGCAGCCCCTCAGACAGGGGACCCAACTATGGCTACACCTTC
TRBV6-5	TRBJ2-5	once	TRBD1	CASSYRGRQETQYF	TGTGCCAGCAGTTACAGGGGGCGACAAGAGACCCAGTACTTC
TRBV30	TRBJ2-1	few	TRBD1	CAWSPAYGTGHNEQFF	TGTGCCTGGAGTCCAGCATATGGGACAGGGCACAATGAGCAGTTCTTC
TRBV10-3	TRBJ1-2	.	TRBD1	CAITSDRDGYGYTF	TGTGCCATCACTTCGGACAGGGATGGCTATGGCTACACCTTC
TRBV10-3	TRBJ1-5	few	.	CAISESRISNQPQHF	TGTGCCATCAGTGAGTCGCGGATTAGCAATCAGCCCCAGCATTTT
TRBV4-1	TRBJ2-5	.	.	CASSQDRNYQETQYF	TGCGCCAGCAGCCAAGATAGGAACTATCAAGAGACCCAGTACTTC
TRBV27	TRBJ2-7	.	TRBD2	CASSAAGGYYEQYF	TGTGCCAGCAGTGCGGCGGGAGGGTACTACGAGCAGTACTTC
TRBV27	TRBJ2-7	.	TRBD1	CASRGQGAWEQYF	TGTGCCAGCAGGGGACAGGGGGCTTGGGAGCAGTACTTC
TRBV27	TRBJ2-7	few	.	CASSLLAGATYEQYF	TGTGCCAGCAGTTTATTGGCGGGGGCCACCTACGAGCAGTACTTC
TRBV7-9	TRBJ1-1	.	.	CASSSHRDPRVWDTEAFF	TGTGCCAGCAGCTCCCACCGGGATCCCAGAGTCTGGGACACTGAAGCTTTCTTT
TRBV4-1	TRBJ2-7	.	TRBD2	CASSHHAPGLAGGGYEQYF	TGCGCCAGCAGCCACCACGCTCCGGGACTAGCGGGAGGGGGATACGAGCAGTACTTC
TRBV5-4	TRBJ2-7	.	TRBD2	CASSLSGSSYEQYF	TGTGCCAGCAGCTTGAGCGGGAGCTCCTACGAGCAGTACTTC
TRBV27	TRBJ2-7	.	TRBD2	CASTGPGTSGYEQYF	TGTGCCAGCACCGGTCCCGGGACTAGCGGCTACGAGCAGTACTTC
TRBV11-3	TRBJ1-6	medium-sized	.	CASSFLAYNSPLHF	TGTGCCAGCAGCTTTCTGGCTTATAATTCACCCCTCCACTTT
TRBV19	TRBJ1-2	few	.	CASSPAGNYGYTF	TGTGCCAGTAGCCCGGCAGGCAACTATGGCTACACCTTC
TRBV6-1	TRBJ2-6	few	.	CATKSLSGANVLTF	TGTGCCACCAAATCCTTGTCGGGGGCCAACGTCCTGACTTTC
TRBV4-3	TRBJ1-2	few	.	CASSQLRGDYGYTF	TGCGCCAGCAGCCAGCTGAGGGGGGACTATGGCTACACCTTC
TRBV7-8	TRBJ2-3	.	.	CASSPLLGLADTSTDTQYF	TGTGCCAGCAGCCCTTTATTGGGCTTAGCGGATACTAGCACAGATACGCAGTATTTT
TRBV4-1	TRBJ2-3	once	.	CASSQGRIVSTDTQYF	TGCGCCAGCAGCCAAGGCCGGATCGTCAGCACAGATACGCAGTATTTT
TRBV5-1	TRBJ2-7	.	.	CASSLRPSSYEQYF	TGCGCCAGCAGCTTACGGCCCAGCTCCTACGAGCAGTACTTC
TRBV2	TRBJ1-5	once	.	CASSEVRGAFWAQPQHF	TGTGCCAGCAGTGAAGTTAGGGGGGCGTTTTGGGCGCAGCCCCAGCATTTT
TRBV10-3	TRBJ1-2	.	.	CAISESNYGYTF	TGTGCCATCAGTGAGTCAAACTATGGCTACACCTTC
TRBV11-3	TRBJ2-5	.	.	CASSSGVLPETQYF	TGTGCCAGCAGCTCCGGGGTTTTGCCGGAGACCCAGTACTTC
TRBV13	TRBJ2-5	.	TRBD2	CASSPRTSASQETQYF	TGTGCCAGCAGCCCTCGCACTAGCGCCTCCCAAGAGACCCAGTACTTC
TRBV2	TRBJ2-1	.	.	CASREGVVRADNEQFF	TGTGCCAGCCGAGAAGGGGTGGTTAGAGCGGACAATGAGCAGTTCTTC
TRBV5-4	TRBJ2-1	.	.	CASSHSGYNEQFF	TGTGCCAGCAGCCACAGCGGTTACAATGAGCAGTTCTTC
TRBV11-3	TRBJ2-7	.	TRBD2	CASSLLAGYEQYF	TGTGCCAGCAGCTTACTAGCGGGCTACGAGCAGTACTTC
TRBV5-6	TRBJ1-6	.	TRBD1	CASSLYQGAPSPLHF	TGTGCCAGCAGCCTATATCAGGGGGCGCCCTCACCCCTCCACTTT
TRBV5-1	TRBJ2-7	few	TRBD1	CASSWDRAGEQYF	TGCGCCAGCAGCTGGGACAGGGCTGGGGAGCAGTACTTC
TRBV15	TRBJ1-2	.	TRBD1	CATSRDWTGAPYGYTF	TGTGCCACCAGCAGAGACTGGACAGGGGCCCCTTATGGCTACACCTTC
TRBV18	TRBJ2-7	few	TRBD2	CASSPRTSRTYEQYF	TGTGCCAGCTCACCCCGGACTAGTCGGACCTACGAGCAGTACTTC
TRBV6-1	TRBJ2-7	.	.	CASSAEVIAYEQYF	TGTGCCAGCAGCGCCGAGGTCATTGCCTACGAGCAGTACTTC
TRBV7-2	TRBJ1-2	.	.	CASSSPIGGYTF	TGTGCCAGCAGCTCTCCCATAGGTGGCTACACCTTC
TRBV30	TRBJ2-7	.	TRBD1	CALDRAEYYEQYF	TGTGCCCTAGACAGGGCGGAGTACTACGAGCAGTACTTC
TRBV14	TRBJ2-1	.	TRBD2	CASSRTSGYNEQFF	TGTGCCAGCAGCCGGACTAGCGGGTACAATGAGCAGTTCTTC
TRBV6-5	TRBJ1-1	.	.	CASSYYFRVDTEAFF	TGTGCCAGCAGTTACTACTTCCGGGTGGACACTGAAGCTTTCTTT
TRBV2	TRBJ2-7	.	TRBD2	CASTTREQTYEQYF	TGTGCCAGCACCACGCGGGAGCAAACCTACGAGCAGTACTTC
TRBV6-6	TRBJ1-2	.	.	CASSYPGNYGYTF	TGTGCCAGCAGTTACCCAGGAAACTATGGCTACACCTTC
TRBV6-6	TRBJ2-7	.	TRBD2	CASSYPGLAKEQYF	TGTGCCAGCAGTTACCCGGGACTAGCTAAGGAGCAGTACTTC
TRBV7-8	TRBJ2-7	.	.	CASNEGPGYEQYF	TGTGCCAGCAATGAGGGGCCCGGCTACGAGCAGTACTTC
TRBV5-1	TRBJ1-5	.	.	CASSLVPVTTSNQPQHF	TGCGCCAGCAGCTTGGTACCGGTTACTACTAGCAATCAGCCCCAGCATTTT
TRBV6-5	TRBJ1-5	.	.	CASQRDSNQPQHF	TGTGCCAGCCAAAGGGATAGCAATCAGCCCCAGCATTTT
TRBV9	TRBJ1-1	.	.	CASSVYKNTEAFF	TGTGCCAGCAGCGTATATAAGAACACTGAAGCTTTCTTT
TRBV30	TRBJ2-7	.	.	CAWGSGYEQYF	TGTGCCTGGGGATCTGGGTACGAGCAGTACTTC
TRBV12-5	TRBJ2-3	.	TRBD2	CASGSGVAGVLTDTQYF	TGTGCTAGTGGTTCGGGGGTGGCGGGAGTTTTAACAGATACGCAGTATTTT
TRBV7-2	TRBJ2-7	.	.	CASSLRGGPYEQYF	TGTGCCAGCAGCTTACGGGGAGGTCCCTACGAGCAGTACTTC